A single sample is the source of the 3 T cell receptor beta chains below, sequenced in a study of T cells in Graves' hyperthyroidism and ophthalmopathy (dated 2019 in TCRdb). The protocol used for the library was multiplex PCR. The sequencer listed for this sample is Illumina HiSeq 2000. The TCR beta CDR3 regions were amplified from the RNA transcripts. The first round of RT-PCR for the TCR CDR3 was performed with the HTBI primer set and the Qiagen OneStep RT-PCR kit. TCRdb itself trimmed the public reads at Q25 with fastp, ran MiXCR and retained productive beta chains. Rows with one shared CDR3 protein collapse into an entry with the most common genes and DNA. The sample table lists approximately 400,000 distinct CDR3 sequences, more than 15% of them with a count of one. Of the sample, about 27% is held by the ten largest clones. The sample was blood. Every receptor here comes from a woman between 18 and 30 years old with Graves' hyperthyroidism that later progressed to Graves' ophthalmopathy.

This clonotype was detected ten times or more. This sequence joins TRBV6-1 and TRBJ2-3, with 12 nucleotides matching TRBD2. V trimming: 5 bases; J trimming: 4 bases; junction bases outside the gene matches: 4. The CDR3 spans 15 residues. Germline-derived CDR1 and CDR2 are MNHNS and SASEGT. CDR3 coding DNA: TGTGCCAGCAGTCGACTAGCGGGAGTGCCAGATACGCAGTATTTT. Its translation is CASSRLAGVPDTQYF.

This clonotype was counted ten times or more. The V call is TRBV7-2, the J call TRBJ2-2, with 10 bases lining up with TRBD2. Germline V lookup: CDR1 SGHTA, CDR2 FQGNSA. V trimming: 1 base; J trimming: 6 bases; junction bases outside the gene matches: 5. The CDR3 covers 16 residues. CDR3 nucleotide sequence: TGTGCCAGCAGCTTAGTCGCTAGCGGGAGTGCCGGGGAGCTGTTTTTT. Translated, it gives CASSLVASGSAGELFF. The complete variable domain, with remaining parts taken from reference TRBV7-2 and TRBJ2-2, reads GAGVSQSPSNKVTEKGKDVELRCDPISGHTALYWYRQSLGQGLEFLIYFQGNSAPDKSGLPSDRFSAERTGGSVSTLTIQRTQQEDSAVYLCASSLVASGSAGELFFGEGSRLTVL.

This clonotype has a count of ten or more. The CDR3 DNA follows: TGTGCCAGCAGTTTATGGGACAGGGGGCAAGATACGCAGTATTTT. Translation: CASSLWDRGQDTQYF. The chain links TRBV12-3 or TRBV12-4 to TRBJ2-3; 12 bases map to TRBD1. CDR3 length: 15 amino acids. The J segment lost 5 bases and the V segment lost 2 bases, leaving 2 bases of the junction unmatched.